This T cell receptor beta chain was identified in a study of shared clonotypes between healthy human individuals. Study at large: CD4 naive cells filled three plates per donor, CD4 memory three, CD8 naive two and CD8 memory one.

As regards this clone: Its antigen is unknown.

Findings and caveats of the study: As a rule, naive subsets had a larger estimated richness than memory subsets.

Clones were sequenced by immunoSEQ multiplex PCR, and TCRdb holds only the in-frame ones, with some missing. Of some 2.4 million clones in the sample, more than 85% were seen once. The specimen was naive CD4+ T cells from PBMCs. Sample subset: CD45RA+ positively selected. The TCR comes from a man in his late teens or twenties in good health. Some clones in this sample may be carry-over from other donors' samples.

For the CDR3, the DNA is TGTGCCAGCAGCTTGGACGGGCTAGCCCACGCGAACACCGGGGAGCTGTTTTTT. As protein: CASSLDGLAHANTGELFF. This rearrangement joins TRBV5-4 to TRBJ2-2, with D tentatively TRBD2 (5 bases). Trimming pared 0 bases from V and 0 bases from J, leaving 15 bases between. CDR3 length: 18 amino acids. The germline gives CDR1 SGHNT, CDR2 YYREEE (reference sequence).